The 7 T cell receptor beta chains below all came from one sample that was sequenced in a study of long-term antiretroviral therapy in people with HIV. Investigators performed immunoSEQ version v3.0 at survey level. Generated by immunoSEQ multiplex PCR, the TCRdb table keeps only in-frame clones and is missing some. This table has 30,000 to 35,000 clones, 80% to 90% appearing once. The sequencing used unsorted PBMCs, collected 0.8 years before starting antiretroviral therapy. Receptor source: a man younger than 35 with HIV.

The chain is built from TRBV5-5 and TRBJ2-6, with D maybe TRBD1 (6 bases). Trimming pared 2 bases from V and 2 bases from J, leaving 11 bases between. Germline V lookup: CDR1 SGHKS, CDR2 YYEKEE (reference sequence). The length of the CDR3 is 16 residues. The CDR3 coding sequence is TGTGCCAGCAGCTTTATAACAGGGACTGGGGCCAACGTCCTGACTTTC. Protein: CASSFITGTGANVLTF.

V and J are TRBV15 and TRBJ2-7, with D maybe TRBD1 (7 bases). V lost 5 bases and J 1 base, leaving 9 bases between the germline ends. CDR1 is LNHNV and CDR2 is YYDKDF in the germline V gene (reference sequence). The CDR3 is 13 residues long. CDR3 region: CATSQGGSYEQYF. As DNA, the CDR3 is TGTGCCACCAGCCAGGGGGGATCCTACGAGCAGTACTTC.

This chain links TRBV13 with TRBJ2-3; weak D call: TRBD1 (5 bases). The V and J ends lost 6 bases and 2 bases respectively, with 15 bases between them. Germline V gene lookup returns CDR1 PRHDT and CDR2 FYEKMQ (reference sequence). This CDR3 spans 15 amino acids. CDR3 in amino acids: CASRSDSYSTDTQYF. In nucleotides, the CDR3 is TGTGCCAGCAGGTCCGACAGCTATTCCACAGATACGCAGTATTTT.

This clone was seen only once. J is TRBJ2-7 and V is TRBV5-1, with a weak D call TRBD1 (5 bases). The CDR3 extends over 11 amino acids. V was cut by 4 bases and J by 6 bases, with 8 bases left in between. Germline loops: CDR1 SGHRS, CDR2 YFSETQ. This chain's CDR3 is CASSGDSEQYF. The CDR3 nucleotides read TGCGCCAGCAGCGGCGACAGCGAGCAGTACTTC.

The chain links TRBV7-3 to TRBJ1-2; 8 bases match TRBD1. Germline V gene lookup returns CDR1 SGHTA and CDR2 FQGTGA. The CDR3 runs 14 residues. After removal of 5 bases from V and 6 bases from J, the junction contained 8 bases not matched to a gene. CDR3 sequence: CASSRTGNEDGYTF. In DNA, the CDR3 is TGTGCCAGCAGCCGGACAGGGAATGAGGATGGCTACACCTTC.

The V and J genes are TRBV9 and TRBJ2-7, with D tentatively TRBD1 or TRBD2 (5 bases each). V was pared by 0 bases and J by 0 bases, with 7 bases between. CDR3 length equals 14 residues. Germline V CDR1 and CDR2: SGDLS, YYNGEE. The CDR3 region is CASSVGGDSYEQYF. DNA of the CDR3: TGTGCCAGCAGCGTAGGAGGGGACTCCTACGAGCAGTACTTC.

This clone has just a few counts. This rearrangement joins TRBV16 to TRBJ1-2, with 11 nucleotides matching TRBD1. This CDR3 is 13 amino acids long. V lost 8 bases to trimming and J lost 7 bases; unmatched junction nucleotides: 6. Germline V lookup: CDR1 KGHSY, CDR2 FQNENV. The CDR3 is CASPRTGGFGYTF. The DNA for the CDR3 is TGTGCCAGCCCCAGGACAGGGGGCTTTGGCTACACCTTC.